Sequencing of this TCR beta chain was carried out in a study of Ad26.COV2.S vaccination and SARS-CoV-2 variants. For the study at large: Ad26.COV2.S was injected intramuscularly once or twice, 56 days apart.

Of note for this clone: What it recognizes is unknown.

The data were produced by immunoSEQ multiplex PCR, yet TCRdb's version contains in-frame clones alone and is incomplete. Of roughly 400,000 clones listed, roughly 90% were seen once; the top ten hold over 1.5%. Study-wide findings and caveats: Similar non-spike TCR breadth was observed in recipients of vaccine and of placebo.

Germline CDR1 MNHNY, CDR2 SVGAGI (reference sequence). The length of the CDR3 is 13 residues. V was cut by 10 bases and J by 5 bases, with 18 bases left in between. Sample treatment: around 19 received Ad26.COV2.S at low or high dose, single or two shots; about 5 received placebo; per-sample allocation not given. Day 63 after the first vaccine or placebo injection was the time point for sampling. Donation was by an adult aged 18-55 years who was in Boston. The sequence came from a person aged 18 to 65 who received the Ad26.COV2.S COVID-19 vaccine or a placebo. The material sequenced was peripheral blood, taken in a trial of Ad26.COV2.S vaccine versus placebo. The gene calls are TRBV6-6 and TRBJ2-7; D might be TRBD2 (5 bases). The CDR3 coding sequence is TGTGCCATTAAGTCGGGGTCGGAGGACGAGCAGTACTTC. Translating it yields CAIKSGSEDEQYF.